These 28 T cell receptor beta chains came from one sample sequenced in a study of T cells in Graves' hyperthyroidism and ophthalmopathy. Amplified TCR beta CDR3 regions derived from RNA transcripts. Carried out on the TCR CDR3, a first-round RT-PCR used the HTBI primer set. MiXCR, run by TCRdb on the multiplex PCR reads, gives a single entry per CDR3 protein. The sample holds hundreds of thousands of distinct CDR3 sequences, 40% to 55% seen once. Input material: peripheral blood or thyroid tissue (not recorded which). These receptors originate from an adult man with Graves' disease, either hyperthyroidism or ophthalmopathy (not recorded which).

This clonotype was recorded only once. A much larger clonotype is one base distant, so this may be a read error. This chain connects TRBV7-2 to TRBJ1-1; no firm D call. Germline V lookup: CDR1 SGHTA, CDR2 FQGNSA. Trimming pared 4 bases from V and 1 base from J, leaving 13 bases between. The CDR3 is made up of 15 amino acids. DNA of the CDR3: TGTGCCAGCAGCTCACTACGGAGCGAGAACACTGAAGCTTTCTTT. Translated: CASSSLRSENTEAFF.

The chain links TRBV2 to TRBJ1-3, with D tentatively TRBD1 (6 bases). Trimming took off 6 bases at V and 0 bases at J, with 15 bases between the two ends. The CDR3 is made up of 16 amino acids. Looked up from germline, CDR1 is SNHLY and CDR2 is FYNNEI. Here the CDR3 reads CASSRGQGSSGNTIYF. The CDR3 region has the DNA TGTGCCAGCAGCCGGGGGCAGGGGAGCTCTGGAAACACCATATATTTT.

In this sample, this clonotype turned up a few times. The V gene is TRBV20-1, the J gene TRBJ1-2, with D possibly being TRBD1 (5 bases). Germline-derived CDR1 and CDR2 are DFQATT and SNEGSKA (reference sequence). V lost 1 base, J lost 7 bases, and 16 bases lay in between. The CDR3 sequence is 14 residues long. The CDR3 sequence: CSARAGGTYSGYTF. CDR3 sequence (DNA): TGCAGTGCTAGAGCCGGGGGGACCTACTCTGGCTACACCTTC.

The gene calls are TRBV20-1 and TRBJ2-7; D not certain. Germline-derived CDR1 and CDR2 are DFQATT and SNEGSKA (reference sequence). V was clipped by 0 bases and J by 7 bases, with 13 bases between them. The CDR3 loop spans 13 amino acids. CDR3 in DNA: TGCAGTGCTAGAGATTTCTTACTGGGGGAGCAGTACTTC. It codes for CSARDFLLGEQYF.

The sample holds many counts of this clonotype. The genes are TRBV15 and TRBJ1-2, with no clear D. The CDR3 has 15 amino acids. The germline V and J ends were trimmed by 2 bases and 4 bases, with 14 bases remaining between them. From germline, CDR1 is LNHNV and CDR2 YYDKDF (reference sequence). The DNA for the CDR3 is TGTGCCACCAGCAGACCTGGGATAGATCGCTATGGCTACACCTTC. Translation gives CATSRPGIDRYGYTF.

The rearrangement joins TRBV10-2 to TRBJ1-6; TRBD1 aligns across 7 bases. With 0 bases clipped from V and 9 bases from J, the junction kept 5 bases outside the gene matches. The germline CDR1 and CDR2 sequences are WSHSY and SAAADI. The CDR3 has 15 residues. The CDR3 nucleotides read TGCGCCAGCAGTGAGTCGAAGCCAGGGGGTTCACCCCTCCACTTT. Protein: CASSESKPGGSPLHF.

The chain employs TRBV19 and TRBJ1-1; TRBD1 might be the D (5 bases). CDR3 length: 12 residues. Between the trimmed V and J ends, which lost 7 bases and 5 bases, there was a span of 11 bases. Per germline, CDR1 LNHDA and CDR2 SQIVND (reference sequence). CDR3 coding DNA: TGTGCCAGTACCCAGGGATTGACTGAAGCTTTCTTT. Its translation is CASTQGLTEAFF.

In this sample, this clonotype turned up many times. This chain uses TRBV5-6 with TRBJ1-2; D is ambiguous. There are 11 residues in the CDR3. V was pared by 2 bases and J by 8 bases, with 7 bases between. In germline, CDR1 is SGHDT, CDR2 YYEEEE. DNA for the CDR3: TGTGCCAGCAGCTTCTCCCGGGGCTACACCTTC. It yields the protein CASSFSRGYTF.

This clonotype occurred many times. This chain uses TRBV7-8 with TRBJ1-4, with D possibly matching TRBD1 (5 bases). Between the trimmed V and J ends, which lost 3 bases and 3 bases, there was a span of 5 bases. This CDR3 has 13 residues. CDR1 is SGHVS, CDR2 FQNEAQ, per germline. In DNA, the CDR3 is TGTGCCAGCAGCTTCAGGGCTAATGAAAAACTGTTTTTT. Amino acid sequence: CASSFRANEKLFF.

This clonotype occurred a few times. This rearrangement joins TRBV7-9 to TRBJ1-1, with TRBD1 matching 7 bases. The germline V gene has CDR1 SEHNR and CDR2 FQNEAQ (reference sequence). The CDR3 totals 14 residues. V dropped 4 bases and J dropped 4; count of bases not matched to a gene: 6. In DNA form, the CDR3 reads TGTGCCAGCAGCTCAGGGGGGCGAGGCACTGAAGCTTTCTTT. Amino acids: CASSSGGRGTEAFF.

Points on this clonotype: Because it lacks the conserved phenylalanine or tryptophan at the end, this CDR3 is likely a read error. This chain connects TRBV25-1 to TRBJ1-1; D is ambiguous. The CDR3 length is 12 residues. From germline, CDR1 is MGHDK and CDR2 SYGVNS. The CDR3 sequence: CDVGSLNTEAFL. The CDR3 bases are TGTGACGTAGGATCCCTGAACACTGAAGCTTTCCTT.

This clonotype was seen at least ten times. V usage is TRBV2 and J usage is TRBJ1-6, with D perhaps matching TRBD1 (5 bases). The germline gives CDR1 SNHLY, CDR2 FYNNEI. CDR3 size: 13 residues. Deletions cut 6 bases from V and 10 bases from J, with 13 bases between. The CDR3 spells CASRIDSKSPLHF. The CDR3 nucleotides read TGTGCCAGCAGAATCGACAGCAAATCACCCCTCCACTTT.

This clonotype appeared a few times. CDR3 in DNA: TGTGCCAGCAGTCACCGCTCTTGGACTAGCGGGAGACAAGAGACCCAGTACTTC. It specifies CASSHRSWTSGRQETQYF. The rearrangement joins TRBV6-5 to TRBJ2-5; 13 nucleotides line up with TRBD2. The CDR3 totals 18 residues. The junction had 11 bases not matched to a gene; V was cut back by 5 bases and J by 2 bases. Looked up from germline, CDR1 is MNHEY and CDR2 is SVGAGI.

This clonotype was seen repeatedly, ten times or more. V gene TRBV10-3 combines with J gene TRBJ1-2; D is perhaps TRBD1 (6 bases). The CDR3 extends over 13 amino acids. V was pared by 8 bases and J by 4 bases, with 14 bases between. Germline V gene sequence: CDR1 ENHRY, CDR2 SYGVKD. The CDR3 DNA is TGTGCCATCGGGTCGGGGGCACCCTATGGCTACACCTTC. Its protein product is CAIGSGAPYGYTF.

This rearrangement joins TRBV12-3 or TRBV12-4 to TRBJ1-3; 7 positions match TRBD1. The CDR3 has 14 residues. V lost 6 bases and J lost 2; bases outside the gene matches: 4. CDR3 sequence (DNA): TGTGCCAGCAGCCGCACAGGGGCTGGAAACACCATATATTTT. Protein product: CASSRTGAGNTIYF.

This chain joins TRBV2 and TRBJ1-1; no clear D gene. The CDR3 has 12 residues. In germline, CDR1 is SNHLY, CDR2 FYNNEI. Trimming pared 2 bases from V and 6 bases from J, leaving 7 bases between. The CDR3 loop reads CASSEWGSEAFF. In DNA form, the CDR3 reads TGTGCCAGCAGTGAATGGGGATCTGAAGCTTTCTTT.

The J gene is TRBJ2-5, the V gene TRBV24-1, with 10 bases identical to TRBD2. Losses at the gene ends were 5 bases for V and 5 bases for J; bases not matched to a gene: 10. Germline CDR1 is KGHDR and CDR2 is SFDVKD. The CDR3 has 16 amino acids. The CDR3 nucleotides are TGTGCCACCAGTGTTCTAGCGGGAGCTGGTGGGGAGACCCAGTACTTC. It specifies CATSVLAGAGGETQYF.

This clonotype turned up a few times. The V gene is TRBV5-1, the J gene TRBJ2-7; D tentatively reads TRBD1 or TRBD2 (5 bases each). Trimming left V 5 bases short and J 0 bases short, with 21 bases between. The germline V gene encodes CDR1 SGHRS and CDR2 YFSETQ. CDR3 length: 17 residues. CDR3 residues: CASRGVPGTTSSYEQYF. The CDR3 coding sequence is TGCGCCAGCAGAGGGGTTCCGGGAACGACGAGCTCCTACGAGCAGTACTTC.

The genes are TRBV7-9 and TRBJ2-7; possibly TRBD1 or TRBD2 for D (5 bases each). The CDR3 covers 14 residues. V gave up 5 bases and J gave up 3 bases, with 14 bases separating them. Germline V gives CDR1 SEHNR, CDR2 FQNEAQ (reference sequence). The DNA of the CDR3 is TGTGCCAGCAGCCAAGGGACGGATTACTACGAGCAGTACTTC. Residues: CASSQGTDYYEQYF.

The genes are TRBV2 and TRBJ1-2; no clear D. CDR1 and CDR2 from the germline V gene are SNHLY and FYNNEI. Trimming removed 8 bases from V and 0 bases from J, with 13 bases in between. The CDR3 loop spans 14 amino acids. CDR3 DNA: TGTGCCAGCGTTGGATGGGCTACTAACTATGGCTACACCTTC. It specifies CASVGWATNYGYTF.

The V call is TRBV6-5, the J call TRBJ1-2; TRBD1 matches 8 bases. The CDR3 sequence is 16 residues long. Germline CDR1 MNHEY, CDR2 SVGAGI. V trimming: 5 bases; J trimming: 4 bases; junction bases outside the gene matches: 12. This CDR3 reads CASSPGGMGQVYGYTF. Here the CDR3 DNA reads TGTGCCAGCAGTCCTGGCGGGATGGGACAGGTCTATGGCTACACCTTC.

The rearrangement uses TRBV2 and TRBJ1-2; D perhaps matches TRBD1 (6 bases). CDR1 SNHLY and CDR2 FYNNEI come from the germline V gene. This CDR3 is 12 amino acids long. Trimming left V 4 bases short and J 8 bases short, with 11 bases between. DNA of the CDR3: TGTGCCAGCAGTGGGGGGCAGGACGGCTACACCTTC. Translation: CASSGGQDGYTF.

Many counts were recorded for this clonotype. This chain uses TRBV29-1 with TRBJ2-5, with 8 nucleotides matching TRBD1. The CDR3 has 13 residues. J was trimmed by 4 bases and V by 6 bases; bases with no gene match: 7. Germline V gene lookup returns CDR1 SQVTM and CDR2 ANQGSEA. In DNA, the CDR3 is TGCAGCGTAGGACAGGGCCGGGGAGAGACCCAGTACTTC. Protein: CSVGQGRGETQYF.

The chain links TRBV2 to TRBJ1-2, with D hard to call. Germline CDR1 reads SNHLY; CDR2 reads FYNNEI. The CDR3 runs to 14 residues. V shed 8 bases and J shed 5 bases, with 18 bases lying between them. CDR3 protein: CASVGERTVYGYTF. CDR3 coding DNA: TGTGCCAGCGTGGGTGAAAGGACGGTATATGGCTACACCTTC.

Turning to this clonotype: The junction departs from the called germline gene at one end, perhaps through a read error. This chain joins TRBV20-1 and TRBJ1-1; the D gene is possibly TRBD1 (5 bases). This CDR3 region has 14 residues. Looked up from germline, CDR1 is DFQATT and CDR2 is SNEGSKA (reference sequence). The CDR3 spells CSARGGRVNTEASF. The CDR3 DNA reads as TGCAGTGCTAGAGGGGGCAGGGTAAATACTGAAGCTTCCTTT.

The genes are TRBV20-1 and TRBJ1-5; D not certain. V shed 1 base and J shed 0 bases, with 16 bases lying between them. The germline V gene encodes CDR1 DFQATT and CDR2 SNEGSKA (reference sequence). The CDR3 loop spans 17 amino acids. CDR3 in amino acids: CSARGARGGSSNQPQHF. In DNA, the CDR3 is TGCAGTGCTAGAGGGGCACGGGGAGGGTCTAGCAATCAGCCCCAGCATTTT.

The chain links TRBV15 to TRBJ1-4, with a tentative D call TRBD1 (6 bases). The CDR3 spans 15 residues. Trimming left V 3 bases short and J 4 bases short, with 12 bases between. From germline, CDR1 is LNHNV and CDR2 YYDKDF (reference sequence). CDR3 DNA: TGTGCCACCAGCAGTGATGGACAGCGTAATGAAAAACTGTTTTTT. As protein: CATSSDGQRNEKLFF.

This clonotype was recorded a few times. The CDR3 spells CATRRGEKGPQYF. The CDR3 DNA reads as TGTGCCACCAGACGAGGGGAGAAGGGGCCCCAGTACTTC. The chain carries TRBV24-1 and TRBJ2-5; either TRBD1 or TRBD2 may fit D (5 bases each). V was pared by 7 bases and J by 9 bases, with 17 bases between. This CDR3 has 13 residues. Germline CDR1 KGHDR, CDR2 SFDVKD.